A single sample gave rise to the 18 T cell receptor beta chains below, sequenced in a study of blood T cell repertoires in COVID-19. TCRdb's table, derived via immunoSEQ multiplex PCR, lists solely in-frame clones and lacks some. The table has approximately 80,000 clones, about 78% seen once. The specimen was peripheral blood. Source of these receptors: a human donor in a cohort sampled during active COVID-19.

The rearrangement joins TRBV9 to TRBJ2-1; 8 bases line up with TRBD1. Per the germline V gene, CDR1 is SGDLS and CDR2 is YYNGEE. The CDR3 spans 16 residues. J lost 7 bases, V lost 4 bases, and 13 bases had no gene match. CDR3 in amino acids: CASSPSTGQGNNEQFF. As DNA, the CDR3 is TGTGCCAGCAGCCCCTCGACAGGACAGGGTAATAATGAGCAGTTCTTC.

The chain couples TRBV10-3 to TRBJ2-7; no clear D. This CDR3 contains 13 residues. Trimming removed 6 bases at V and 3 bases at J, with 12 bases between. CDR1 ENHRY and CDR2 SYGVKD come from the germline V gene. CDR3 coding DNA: TGTGCCATCAGGCCCGATCCAGACTACGAGCAGTACGTC. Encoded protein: CAIRPDPDYEQYV.

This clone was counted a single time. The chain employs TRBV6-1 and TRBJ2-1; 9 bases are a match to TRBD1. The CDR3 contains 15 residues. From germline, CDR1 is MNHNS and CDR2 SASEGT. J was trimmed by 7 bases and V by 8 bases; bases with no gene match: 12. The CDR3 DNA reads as TGTGCCAGCGGGAGCGGACAGGGGACAGTTAATGAGCAGTTCTTC. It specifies CASGSGQGTVNEQFF.

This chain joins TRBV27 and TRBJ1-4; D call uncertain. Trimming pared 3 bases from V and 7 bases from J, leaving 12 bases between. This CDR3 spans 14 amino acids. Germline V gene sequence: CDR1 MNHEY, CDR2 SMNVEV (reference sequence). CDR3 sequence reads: CASSFSAGTEKLFF. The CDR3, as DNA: TGTGCCAGCAGTTTCTCGGCGGGAACTGAAAAACTGTTTTTT.

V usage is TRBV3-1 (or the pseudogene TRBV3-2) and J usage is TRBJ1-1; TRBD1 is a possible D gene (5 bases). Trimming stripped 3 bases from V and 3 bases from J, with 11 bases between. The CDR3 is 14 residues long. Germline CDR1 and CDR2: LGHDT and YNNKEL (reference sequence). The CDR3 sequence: CASSQGQSHTEAFF. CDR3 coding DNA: TGTGCCAGCAGCCAGGGGCAGTCACACACTGAAGCTTTCTTT.

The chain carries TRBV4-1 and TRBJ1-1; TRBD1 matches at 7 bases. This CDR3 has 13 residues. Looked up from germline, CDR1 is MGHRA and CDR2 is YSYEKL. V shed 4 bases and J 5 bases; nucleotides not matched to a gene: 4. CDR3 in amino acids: CASSRSRGTEAFF. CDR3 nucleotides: TGCGCCAGCAGCCGAAGCAGGGGGACTGAAGCTTTCTTT.

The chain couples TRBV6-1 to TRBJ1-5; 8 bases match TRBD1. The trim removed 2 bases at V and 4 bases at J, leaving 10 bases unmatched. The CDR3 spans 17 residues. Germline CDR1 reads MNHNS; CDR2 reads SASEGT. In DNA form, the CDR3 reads TGTGCCAGCAGTGAACCCAGGGGGCATTTATCTAATCAGCCCCAGCATTTT. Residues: CASSEPRGHLSNQPQHF.

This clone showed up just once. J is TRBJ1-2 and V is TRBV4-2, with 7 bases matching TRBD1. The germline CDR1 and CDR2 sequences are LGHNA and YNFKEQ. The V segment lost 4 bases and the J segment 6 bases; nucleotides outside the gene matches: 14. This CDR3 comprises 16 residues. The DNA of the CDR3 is TGTGCCAGCAGCCCTCTATATTCCACAGGGGCGGATGGCTACACCTTC. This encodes CASSPLYSTGADGYTF.

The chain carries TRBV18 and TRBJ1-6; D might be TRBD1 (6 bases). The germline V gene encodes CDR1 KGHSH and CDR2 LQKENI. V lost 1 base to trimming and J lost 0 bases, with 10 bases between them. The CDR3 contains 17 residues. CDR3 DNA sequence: TGTGCCAGCTCACCACAAACAGGGAGCTCCTATAATTCACCCCTCCACTTT. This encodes CASSPQTGSSYNSPLHF.

CDR3 in DNA: TGTGCCAGCAGTGGGACAGGGGGCGCGGGGACTGAAGCTTTCTTT. Encoded protein: CASSGTGGAGTEAFF. This chain connects TRBV6-2 or TRBV6-3 to TRBJ1-1, with 12 bases aligning to TRBD1. The junction had 6 bases not matched to a gene; V was cut back by 5 bases and J by 5 bases. The germline V gene has CDR1 MNHEY and CDR2 SVGEGT. The CDR3 is 15 amino acids.

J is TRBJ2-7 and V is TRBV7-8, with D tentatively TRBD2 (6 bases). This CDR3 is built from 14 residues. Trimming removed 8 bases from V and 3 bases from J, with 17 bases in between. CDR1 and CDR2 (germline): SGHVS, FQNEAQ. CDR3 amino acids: CASGRGDGLYEQYF. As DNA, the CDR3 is TGTGCCAGCGGTCGCGGGGACGGCCTCTACGAGCAGTACTTC.

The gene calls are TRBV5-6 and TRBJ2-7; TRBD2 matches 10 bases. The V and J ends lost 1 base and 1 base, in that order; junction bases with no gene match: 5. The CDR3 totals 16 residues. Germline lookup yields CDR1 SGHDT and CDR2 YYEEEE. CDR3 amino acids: CASSLLGLAESYEQYV. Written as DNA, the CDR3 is TGTGCCAGCAGCTTGTTAGGACTAGCGGAATCCTACGAGCAGTACGTC.

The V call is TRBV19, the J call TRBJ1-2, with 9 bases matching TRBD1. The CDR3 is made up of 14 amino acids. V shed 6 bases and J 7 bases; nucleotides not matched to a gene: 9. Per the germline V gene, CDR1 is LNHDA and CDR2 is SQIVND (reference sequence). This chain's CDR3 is CASSGQGMVGGYTF. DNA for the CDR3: TGTGCCAGTAGCGGACAGGGGATGGTGGGTGGCTACACCTTC.

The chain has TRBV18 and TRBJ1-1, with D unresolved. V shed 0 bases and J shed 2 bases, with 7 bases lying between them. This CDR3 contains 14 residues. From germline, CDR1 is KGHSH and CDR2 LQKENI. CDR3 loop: CASSPPGGNTEAFF. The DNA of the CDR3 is TGTGCCAGCTCACCACCCGGAGGAAACACTGAAGCTTTCTTT. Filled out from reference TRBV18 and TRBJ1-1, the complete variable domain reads NAGVMQNPRHLVRRRGQEARLRCSPMKGHSHVYWYRQLPEEGLKFMVYLQKENIIDESGMPKERFSAEFPKEGPSILRIQQVVRGDSAAYFCASSPPGGNTEAFFGQGTRLTVV.

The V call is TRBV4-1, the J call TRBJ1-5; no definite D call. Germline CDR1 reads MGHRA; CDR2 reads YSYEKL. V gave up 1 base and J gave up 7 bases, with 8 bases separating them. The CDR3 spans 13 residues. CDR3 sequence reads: CASSQVPEQPQHF. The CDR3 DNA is TGCGCCAGCAGCCAAGTTCCTGAGCAGCCCCAGCATTTT.

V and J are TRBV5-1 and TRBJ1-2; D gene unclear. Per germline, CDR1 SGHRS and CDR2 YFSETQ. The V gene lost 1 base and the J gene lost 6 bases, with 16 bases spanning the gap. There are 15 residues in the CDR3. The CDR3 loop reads CASSLSITVLDGYTF. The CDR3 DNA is TGCGCCAGCAGCTTGAGTATAACGGTCCTTGATGGCTACACCTTC.

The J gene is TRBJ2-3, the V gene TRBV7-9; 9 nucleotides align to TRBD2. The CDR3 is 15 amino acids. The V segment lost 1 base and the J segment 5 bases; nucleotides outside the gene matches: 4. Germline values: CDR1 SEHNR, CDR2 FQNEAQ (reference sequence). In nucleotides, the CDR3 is TGTGCCAGCAGCTTAGGGACTAGCGACCTAGATACGCAGTATTTT. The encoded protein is CASSLGTSDLDTQYF.

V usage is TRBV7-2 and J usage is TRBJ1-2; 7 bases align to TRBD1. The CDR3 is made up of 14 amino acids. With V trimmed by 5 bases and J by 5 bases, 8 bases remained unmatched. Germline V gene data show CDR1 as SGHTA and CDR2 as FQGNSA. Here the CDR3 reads CASSPGGTAYGYTF. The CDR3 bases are TGTGCCAGCAGCCCGGGCGGGACAGCGTATGGCTACACCTTC.